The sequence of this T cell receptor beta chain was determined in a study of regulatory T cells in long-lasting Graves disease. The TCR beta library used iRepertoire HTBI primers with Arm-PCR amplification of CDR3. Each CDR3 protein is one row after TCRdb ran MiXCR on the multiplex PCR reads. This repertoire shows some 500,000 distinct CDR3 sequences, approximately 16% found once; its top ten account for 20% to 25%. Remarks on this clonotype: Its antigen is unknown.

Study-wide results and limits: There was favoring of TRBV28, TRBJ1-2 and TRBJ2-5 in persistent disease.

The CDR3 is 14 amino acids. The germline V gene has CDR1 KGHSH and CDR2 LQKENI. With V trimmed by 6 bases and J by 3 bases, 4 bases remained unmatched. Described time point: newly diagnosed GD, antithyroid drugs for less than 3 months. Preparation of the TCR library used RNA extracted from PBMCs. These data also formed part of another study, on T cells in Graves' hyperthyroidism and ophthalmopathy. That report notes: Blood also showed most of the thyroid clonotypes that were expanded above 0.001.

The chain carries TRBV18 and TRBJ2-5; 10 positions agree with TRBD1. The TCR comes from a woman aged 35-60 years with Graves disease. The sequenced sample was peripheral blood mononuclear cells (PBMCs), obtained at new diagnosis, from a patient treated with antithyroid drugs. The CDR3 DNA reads TGTGCCAGCTCCCTGACAGGGGGCGAAGAGACCCAGTACTTC. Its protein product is CASSLTGGEETQYF.